What follows are 27 T cell receptor beta chains derived from one specimen sequenced in a study of cytomegalovirus exposure and HLA in healthy donors. The PCR employed 60 Vbeta primers together with 13 Jbeta primers. Measured with immunoSEQ multiplex PCR; TCRdb has only the in-frame clones, and not every one. The table shows approximately 82,000 clones, with more than 55% occurring only once. Input material: PBMCs. These receptors all stem from a young woman in good health and CMV-seropositive.

Of note for this clone: One end of the junction is discordant with germline, which a read error may explain. This chain uses TRBV9 with TRBJ1-2; the D gene is possibly TRBD1 (5 bases). There are 12 residues in the CDR3. The germline CDR1 and CDR2 sequences are SGDLS and YYNGEE. In DNA form, the CDR3 reads TGTGCCAGGGGGGGAAGGGACTATGGCTACCCCTTC. It specifies CARGGRDYGYPF.

This clone was counted only a few times. V usage is TRBV19 and J usage is TRBJ1-2; D is possibly TRBD1 (6 bases). The CDR3 is 11 amino acids. V gave up 9 bases and J gave up 3 bases, with 8 bases separating them. The germline CDR1 and CDR2 sequences are LNHDA and SQIVND (reference sequence). The CDR3 coding sequence is TGTGCCAGCCGGACAGACTATGGCTACACCTTC. Translated, it gives CASRTDYGYTF.

V gene TRBV14 combines with J gene TRBJ1-6, with 11 bases matching TRBD1. Trimming took 5 bases from V and 8 from J; bases not matched to a gene: 5. This CDR3 is built from 15 residues. Germline CDR1 is SGHDN and CDR2 is FVKESK. The CDR3 coding sequence is TGTGCCAGCAGCATCCGGGACAGGGGGTATTCACCCCTCCACTTT. Its protein is CASSIRDRGYSPLHF.

This chain joins TRBV2 and TRBJ2-3, with 7 bases fitting TRBD2. With 5 bases clipped from V and 0 bases from J, the junction kept 8 bases outside the gene matches. CDR1 SNHLY and CDR2 FYNNEI come from the germline V gene. The CDR3 has 16 residues. This chain's CDR3 is CASSRAGLSSTDTQYF. In DNA, the CDR3 is TGTGCCAGCAGTAGAGCGGGACTTTCTAGCACAGATACGCAGTATTTT.

The chain combines TRBV6-4 with TRBJ2-1, with TRBD1 matching 9 bases. Germline CDR1 is MRHNA and CDR2 is SNTAGT. The CDR3 runs 15 residues. Trimming at V came to 5 bases and at J to 1 base, leaving 3 bases not matched to a gene. CDR3: CASSPGTGSYNEQFF. The CDR3 coding sequence is TGTGCCAGCAGTCCCGGGACAGGGTCCTACAATGAGCAGTTCTTC.

This clone was seen a few times. The chain is built from TRBV7-6 and TRBJ1-2, with 8 bases lining up with TRBD1. Germline values: CDR1 SGHVS, CDR2 FNYEAQ. J lost 2 bases, V lost 5 bases, and 4 bases had no gene match. The CDR3 runs to 14 residues. DNA for the CDR3: TGTGCCAGCAGCCGAGGACAGGGAAACTATGGCTACACCTTC. Its protein is CASSRGQGNYGYTF.

This sequence joins TRBV7-2 and TRBJ1-1, with D uncertain. V was trimmed by 2 bases and J by 5 bases, leaving 9 bases between them. Germline V CDR1 and CDR2: SGHTA, FQGNSA. This CDR3 comprises 13 residues. CDR3 sequence: CASSLFGETEAFF. The CDR3 nucleotides read TGTGCCAGCAGCTTATTCGGGGAGACTGAAGCTTTCTTT. The full variable domain, in which reference TRBV7-2 and TRBJ1-1 provide the parts outside the CDR3, is GAGVSQSPSNKVTEKGKDVELRCDPISGHTALYWYRQSLGQGLEFLIYFQGNSAPDKSGLPSDRFSAERTGGSVSTLTIQRTQQEDSAVYLCASSLFGETEAFFGQGTRLTVV.

Only a few counts were recorded for this clone. The junction differs from germline at one of its ends, possibly a read error. CDR3 DNA: TGTGCTAGCAGCGCGGGACGGCCGAGCTCCTATAATTCACCCCTCCACTTT. Translated: CASSAGRPSSYNSPLHF. This chain connects TRBV7-7 to TRBJ1-6; D is possibly TRBD1 (5 bases). This CDR3 is built from 17 residues. The germline V gene encodes CDR1 SSHAT and CDR2 FNYEAQ (reference sequence).

There are a few counts of this clone. The chain couples TRBV27 to TRBJ1-4; the D is unclear. The CDR3 is made up of 14 amino acids. The V gene's germline CDR1 is MNHEY and CDR2 SMNVEV (reference sequence). Trimming cost V 6 bases and J 15 bases, with 23 bases left between them. CDR3 residues: CASRTRNPSSGVFF. Written as DNA, the CDR3 is TGTGCCAGCAGAACTAGAAACCCCTCTAGCGGGGTGTTTTTT.

This chain links TRBV18 with TRBJ1-5; no firm D call. V was pared by 4 bases and J by 3 bases, with 19 bases between. The CDR3 is made up of 17 amino acids. CDR1 is KGHSH, CDR2 LQKENI, per germline. The CDR3 DNA reads as TGTGCCAGCTCACAACGGCAGATAACTAACTCCAATCAGCCCCAGCATTTT. Translation: CASSQRQITNSNQPQHF.

This sequence joins TRBV12-5 and TRBJ2-7; 9 nucleotides align to TRBD1. The CDR3 contains 18 residues. CDR1 and CDR2 from the germline V gene are LGHNT and FRNRAP. With 0 bases clipped from V and 0 bases from J, the junction kept 9 bases outside the gene matches. CDR3 DNA sequence: TGTGCTAGTGGTTTGGTACTGGGACAGGGCCTCACCTCCTACGAGCAGTACTTC. Its protein product is CASGLVLGQGLTSYEQYF.

This chain uses TRBV4-2 with TRBJ1-2; TRBD1 matches at 7 bases. From germline, CDR1 is LGHNA and CDR2 YNFKEQ. V shed 2 bases and J 6 bases; nucleotides not matched to a gene: 9. The CDR3 length is 15 residues. The CDR3, as DNA: TGTGCCAGCAGCCAACCGACAGGGACGATAGATGGCTACACCTTC. This gives the protein CASSQPTGTIDGYTF.

J is TRBJ2-1 and V is TRBV6-5, with D possibly matching TRBD2 (5 bases). The length of the CDR3 is 13 residues. Per the germline V gene, CDR1 is MNHEY and CDR2 is SVGAGI. V was trimmed by 7 bases and J by 6 bases, leaving 13 bases between them. CDR3 sequence reads: CASIGEPPNEQFF. CDR3 nucleotides: TGTGCCAGCATCGGGGAACCCCCCAATGAGCAGTTCTTC.

The chain uses TRBV27 and TRBJ2-3; 7 bases are shared with TRBD2. Germline values: CDR1 MNHEY, CDR2 SMNVEV (reference sequence). CDR3 length: 13 residues. The ends lost 7 bases at V and 4 bases at J; junction bases unmatched: 5. CDR3 sequence: CASKPSGADTQYF. The CDR3 nucleotides are TGTGCCAGCAAACCCAGCGGGGCAGATACGCAGTATTTT.

The gene calls are TRBV4-1 and TRBJ2-5, with D hard to call. The CDR3 consists of 16 residues. Germline loops: CDR1 MGHRA, CDR2 YSYEKL. With 0 bases removed from V and 4 bases from J, the gap between germline ends came to 15 bases. Here the CDR3 reads CASSQDLLVVRETQYF. DNA for the CDR3: TGCGCCAGCAGCCAAGATCTATTGGTGGTACGAGAGACCCAGTACTTC.

This clone showed up just a few times. The chain combines TRBV12-5 with TRBJ2-7, with 7 bases that match TRBD1. V lost 5 bases, J lost 4 bases, and 8 bases stayed unmatched. The germline gives CDR1 LGHNT, CDR2 FRNRAP. The CDR3 is 14 amino acids. Written as DNA, the CDR3 is TGTGCTAGTGGTCTGGGGGACAGTCTTTACGAGCAGTACTTC. This encodes CASGLGDSLYEQYF.

The CDR3 region is CASSLGERSYGYTF. The CDR3 DNA reads as TGTGCCAGCAGCTTGGGGGAGAGATCTTATGGCTACACCTTC. V gene TRBV5-6 combines with J gene TRBJ1-2, with D hard to call. The CDR3 contains 14 residues. Germline CDR1 reads SGHDT; CDR2 reads YYEEEE. The V end lost 0 bases, the J end lost 5 bases, and 11 bases lay between the germline ends.

The J gene is TRBJ1-4, the V gene TRBV5-6, with D uncertain. Between the trimmed V and J ends, which lost 4 bases and 3 bases, there was a span of 13 bases. The CDR3 covers 15 residues. Germline-derived CDR1 and CDR2 are SGHDT and YYEEEE. The CDR3 DNA reads TGTGCCAGCAGCGCTTTCCGAGCCTCTAATGAAAAACTGTTTTTT. As protein: CASSAFRASNEKLFF.

V gene TRBV27 combines with J gene TRBJ2-3; unclear D gene. Trimming cost V 3 bases and J 4 bases, with 8 bases left between them. This CDR3 comprises 13 residues. Germline V gives CDR1 MNHEY, CDR2 SMNVEV (reference sequence). The CDR3 loop is CASSFDRADTQYF. In DNA, the CDR3 is TGTGCCAGCAGTTTCGATCGGGCAGATACGCAGTATTTT.

This chain uses TRBV5-1 with TRBJ2-7, with 7 bases aligning to TRBD2. V was pared by 3 bases and J by 4 bases, with 16 bases of the junction left unmatched. The CDR3 extends over 17 amino acids. Germline CDR1 reads SGHRS; CDR2 reads YFSETQ. The CDR3 DNA reads TGCGCCAGCAGCTCAGGGATGGGTCCGGGAGGCCAGTACGAGCAGTACTTC. It is translated as CASSSGMGPGGQYEQYF.

The CDR3 reads CASSYGGSGNQPQHF. Here the CDR3 DNA reads TGTGCCAGCAGTTACGGTGGTTCAGGTAATCAGCCCCAGCATTTT. The chain couples TRBV6-5 to TRBJ1-5; D not resolved. Germline V gives CDR1 MNHEY, CDR2 SVGAGI. V lost 2 bases and J lost 4, with 12 bases in between. The CDR3 totals 15 residues.

The chain carries TRBV18 and TRBJ2-7; the D is unclear. The CDR3 has 15 residues. CDR1 KGHSH and CDR2 LQKENI come from the germline V gene. V dropped 0 bases and J dropped 1 base, with 10 bases sitting between them. CDR3 protein: CASSPPVTESYEQYF. In DNA, the CDR3 is TGTGCCAGCTCACCACCGGTGACGGAGTCCTACGAGCAGTACTTC.

The chain uses TRBV5-5 and TRBJ1-1; TRBD1 matches at 8 bases. V shed 3 bases and J 1 base; nucleotides not matched to a gene: 8. Germline CDR1 is SGHKS and CDR2 is YYEKEE (reference sequence). This CDR3 comprises 16 residues. CDR3 region: CASSYRGGFANTEAFF. The CDR3 DNA is TGTGCCAGCAGCTACAGGGGGGGGTTTGCGAACACTGAAGCTTTCTTT.

This clone was counted a few times. This chain connects TRBV6-4 to TRBJ2-6; TRBD1 matches 7 bases. The ends lost 0 bases at V and 4 bases at J; junction bases unmatched: 15. This CDR3 is built from 20 residues. Germline V gene sequence: CDR1 MRHNA, CDR2 SNTAGT. The CDR3 coding sequence is TGTGCCAGCAGTGACTCTTTGGTACAGGGGACCTTAGGGGGGGCCAACGTCCTGACTTTC. This encodes CASSDSLVQGTLGGANVLTF.

CDR3 region: CASSPTGRVINEQFF. The CDR3 DNA sequence: TGTGCCAGCTCACCTACAGGTAGAGTAATCAATGAGCAGTTCTTC. This chain uses TRBV18 with TRBJ2-1; D might be TRBD1 (5 bases). This CDR3 is built from 15 residues. Trimming removed 3 bases from V and 6 bases from J, with 15 bases in between. Germline CDR1 is KGHSH and CDR2 is LQKENI.

This clone was counted between two and nine times. The V and J genes are TRBV15 and TRBJ1-1; perhaps TRBD1 as D (5 bases). Trimming removed 3 bases from V and 7 bases from J, with 15 bases in between. In germline, CDR1 is LNHNV, CDR2 YYDKDF (reference sequence). There are 14 residues in the CDR3. For the CDR3, the DNA is TGTGCCACCAGCAGCGCACAGGAGACGAGTGAAGCTTTCTTT. It translates to CATSSAQETSEAFF.

The rearrangement links TRBV29-1 to TRBJ2-3; 8 nucleotides match TRBD1. Looked up from germline, CDR1 is SQVTM and CDR2 is ANQGSEA. With V trimmed by 4 bases and J by 6 bases, 9 bases remained unmatched. The CDR3 runs to 14 residues. The chain's CDR3 is CSVAGTGSLDTQYF. Written as DNA, the CDR3 is TGCAGCGTTGCAGGGACAGGCAGCTTGGATACGCAGTATTTT.